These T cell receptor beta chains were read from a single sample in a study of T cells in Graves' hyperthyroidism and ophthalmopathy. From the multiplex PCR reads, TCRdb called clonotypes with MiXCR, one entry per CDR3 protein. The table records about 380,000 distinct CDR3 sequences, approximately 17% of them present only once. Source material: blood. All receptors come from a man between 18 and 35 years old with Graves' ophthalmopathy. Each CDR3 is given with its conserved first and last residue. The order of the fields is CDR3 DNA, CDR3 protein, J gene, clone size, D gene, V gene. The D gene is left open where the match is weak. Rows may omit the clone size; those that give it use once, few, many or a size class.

TGTGCCAGCAGTTATGGGGGAGCTGATGAAAAACTGTTTTTT CASSYGGADEKLFF TRBJ1-4 - - TRBV6-6
TGTGCCATCAGTGAGGGGGCGGATGAAAAACTGTTTTTT CAISEGADEKLFF TRBJ1-4 few - TRBV10-3
TGTGCCATCAGTGGCCCGATAGCCGGGGGGTCTAACTATGGCTACACCTTC CAISGPIAGGSNYGYTF TRBJ1-2 few - TRBV10-3
TGTGCCAGCAGTTTATTCGGGACAGGCGGCAACGAGCAGTACTTC CASSLFGTGGNEQYF TRBJ2-7 few TRBD1 TRBV27
TGTGCCACCAGCAGAGACCCGAACACTGAAGCTTTCTTT CATSRDPNTEAFF TRBJ1-1 few - TRBV15
TGTGCCAGCAGCTTAGGCAGGGGCAAGAACACCGGGGAGCTGTTTTTT CASSLGRGKNTGELFF TRBJ2-2 - - TRBV11-2
TGCGCCAGCAGCCAAGCTGGGGTCCGGGACAGGAATGGCTACACCTTC CASSQAGVRDRNGYTF TRBJ1-2 few TRBD1 TRBV4-1
TGTGCCAGCAGTGGGGGGGACCCACTATCGTACGAGCAGTACTTC CASSGGDPLSYEQYF TRBJ2-7 few - TRBV2
TGTGCCAGCAGTTTACTAGTAGACTGGTTGGAAATTGATGGATCCCAGTACTTC CASSLLVDWLEIDGSQYF TRBJ2-5 few - TRBV28
TGTGCCAGCAGTGGTACAGGGGGCGCGGGTTACGAGCAGTACTTC CASSGTGGAGYEQYF TRBJ2-7 - TRBD1 TRBV6-2/TRBV6-3
TGTGCCAGTAGTATTGGTGGCGTCGGGGGAAACTATGGCTACACCTTC CASSIGGVGGNYGYTF TRBJ1-2 few - TRBV19
TGTGCCAGCAGCGTAGGGAGAGGGATGGTTCAGCCCCAGCATTTT CASSVGRGMVQPQHF TRBJ1-5 - - TRBV5-6
TGTGCCAGCAGTAAACTAGCGGACACAGATACGCAGTATTTT CASSKLADTDTQYF TRBJ2-3 - TRBD2 TRBV6-1
TGTGCCAGCAGCTTGAAGCCAAACACCGGGGAGCTGTTTTTT CASSLKPNTGELFF TRBJ2-2 many - TRBV5-6
TGTGCCAGCGGGGACACCTATGGCTACACCTTC CASGDTYGYTF TRBJ1-2 - - TRBV28
TGTGCCAGCAGCTTAGCGCGGGGGGCCCTGGCCACCAGGGAGCTGTTTTTT CASSLARGALATRELFF TRBJ2-2 few TRBD2 TRBV7-8
TGTGCCAGCAGTTGGGACCGGGAGCGGCCCCAGCATTTT CASSWDRERPQHF TRBJ1-5 many - TRBV12-3/TRBV12-4
TGTGCCACCAAAGCAGGGAGGAACACTGAAGCTTTCTTT CATKAGRNTEAFF TRBJ1-1 many - TRBV15
TGTGCCAGCAGTGAAACCGGGACAGGGGATGGCTACACCTTC CASSETGTGDGYTF TRBJ1-2 few TRBD1 TRBV9
TGTGCCATCAGTGATCTGACTCAGCAGTACTTC CAISDLTQQYF TRBJ2-7 - - TRBV10-3
TGTGCCAGCAGTTTAGAAAGCCAGCTGAACACTGAAGCTTTCTTT CASSLESQLNTEAFF TRBJ1-1 many - TRBV12-3/TRBV12-4
TGTGCCAGCAGCGAGGGGGTTTTCAGGGTCGATAACTATGGCTACACCTTC CASSEGVFRVDNYGYTF TRBJ1-2 many - TRBV11-2
TGTGCCAGCAGCTTATTCCAGGGGGCAAGCTCCTACGAGCAGTACTTC CASSLFQGASSYEQYF TRBJ2-7 - TRBD1 TRBV7-2
TGTGCCAGCAGCGTAGGGCAGAATCAGCCCCAGCATTTT CASSVGQNQPQHF TRBJ1-5 - - TRBV13
TGCAGTGCTAGTACGTGGATACTCGCGGGGGCTTCTAGCTCCTACGAGCAGTACTTC CSASTWILAGASSSYEQYF TRBJ2-7 - - TRBV20-1
TGCGCCAGCAGCTTCGAGGGGATGGGTGAAGCTTTCTTT CASSFEGMGEAFF TRBJ1-1 many - TRBV5-1
TGTGCCAGCAGTTTTCAGGGGCCCTACGAGCAGTACTTC CASSFQGPYEQYF TRBJ2-7 many - TRBV27